Sequencing of this TCR beta chain was carried out in a study of CD8+ T cells in alopecia areata. Study-level background: Using the percentage of affected scalp area, treated patients' severity was scored.

Treatment given: oral pan-JAK inhibitor, 5-10 mg twice daily. The CDR3 covers 14 residues. Germline CDR1 reads SGHDT; CDR2 reads YYEEEE. V dropped 2 bases and J dropped 4 bases, with 13 bases sitting between them. General study findings and limits: Persistence of many expanded lesional clones was seen in scalp and blood during tofacitinib. A single nonresponder leaves the baseline CD8+ expansion link to response uncertain. Relative to normal scalp, lesional scalp, especially alopecia totalis/universalis, showed higher clonality.

cDNA prepared by RNA extraction and subsequent reverse transcription served as the template for sequencing. This table comes from immunoSEQ multiplex PCR, and its TCRdb copy is limited to in-frame clones, with some not included. The table shows roughly 280,000 clones, with 45% to 70% occurring only once. Of note for this clone: Antigen: not known.

The clonotype was recovered from a human donor with alopecia areata. This sequence joins TRBV5-6 and TRBJ2-7; D is uncertain. The specimen was CD4+ T cells sorted from blood, collected around week 53, from a patient treated with tofacitinib. The CDR3 DNA reads TGTGCCAGCAGCTTCACCGGATCTAAATACGAGCAGTACTTC. This encodes CASSFTGSKYEQYF. The whole variable domain, filled in from reference TRBV5-6 and TRBJ2-7, reads DAGVTQSPTHLIKTRGQQVTLRCSPKSGHDTVSWYQQALGQGPQFIFQYYEEEERQRGNFPDRFSGHQFPNYSSELNVNALLLGDSALYLCASSFTGSKYEQYFGPGTRLTVT.